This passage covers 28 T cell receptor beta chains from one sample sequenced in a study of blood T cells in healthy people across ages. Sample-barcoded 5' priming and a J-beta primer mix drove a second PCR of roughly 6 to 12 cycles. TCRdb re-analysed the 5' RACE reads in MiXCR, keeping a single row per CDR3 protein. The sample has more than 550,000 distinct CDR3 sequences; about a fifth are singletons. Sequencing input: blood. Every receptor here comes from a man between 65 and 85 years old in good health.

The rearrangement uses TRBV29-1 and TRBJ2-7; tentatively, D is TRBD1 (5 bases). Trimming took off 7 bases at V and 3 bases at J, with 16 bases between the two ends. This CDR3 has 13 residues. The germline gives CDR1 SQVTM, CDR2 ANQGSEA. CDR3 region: CSASGQGDYEQYF. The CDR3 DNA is TGCAGCGCGTCTGGGCAGGGTGACTACGAGCAGTACTTC.

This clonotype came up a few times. CDR3 sequence reads: CASRLDRSIGYSSTDTQYF. CDR3 DNA: TGTGCCAGCAGACTAGACAGGTCCATCGGCTACTCTAGCACAGATACGCAGTATTTT. This chain joins TRBV12-3 or TRBV12-4 and TRBJ2-3; D is perhaps TRBD1 (6 bases). This CDR3 comprises 19 residues. V shed 6 bases and J shed 0 bases, with 25 bases lying between them.

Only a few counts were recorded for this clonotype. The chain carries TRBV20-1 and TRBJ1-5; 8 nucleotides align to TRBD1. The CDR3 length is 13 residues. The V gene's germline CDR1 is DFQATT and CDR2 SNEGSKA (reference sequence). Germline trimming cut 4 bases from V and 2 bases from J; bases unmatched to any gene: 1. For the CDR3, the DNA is TGCAGTGCTACGGGACAGGGCAATCAGCCCCAGCATTTT. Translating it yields CSATGQGNQPQHF.

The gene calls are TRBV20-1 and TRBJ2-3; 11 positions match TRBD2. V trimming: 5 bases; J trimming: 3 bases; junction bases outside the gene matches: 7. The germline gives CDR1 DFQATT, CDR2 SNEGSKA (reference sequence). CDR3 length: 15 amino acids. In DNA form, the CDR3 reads TGCAGTGCTCTGGGGACTAGCGGTTCGACAGATACGCAGTATTTT. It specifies CSALGTSGSTDTQYF.

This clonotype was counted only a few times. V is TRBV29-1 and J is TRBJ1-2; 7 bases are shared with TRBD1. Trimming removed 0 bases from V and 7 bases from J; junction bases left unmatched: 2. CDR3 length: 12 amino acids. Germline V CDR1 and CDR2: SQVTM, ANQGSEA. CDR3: CSVEDRGFGYTF. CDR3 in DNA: TGCAGCGTTGAAGACAGGGGGTTTGGCTACACCTTC.

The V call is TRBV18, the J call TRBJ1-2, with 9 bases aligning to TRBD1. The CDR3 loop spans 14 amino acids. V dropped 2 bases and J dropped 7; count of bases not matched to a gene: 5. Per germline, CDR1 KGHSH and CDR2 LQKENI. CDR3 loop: CASSPGTGSAGYTF. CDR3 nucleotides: TGTGCCAGCTCACCAGGGACAGGGTCGGCTGGCTACACCTTC.

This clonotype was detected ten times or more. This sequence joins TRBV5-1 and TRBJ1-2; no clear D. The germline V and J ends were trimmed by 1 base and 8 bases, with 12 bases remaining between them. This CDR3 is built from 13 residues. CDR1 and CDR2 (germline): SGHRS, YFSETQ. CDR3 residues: CASSLNGVGGYTF. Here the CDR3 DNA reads TGCGCCAGCAGCTTGAACGGGGTCGGGGGCTACACCTTC.

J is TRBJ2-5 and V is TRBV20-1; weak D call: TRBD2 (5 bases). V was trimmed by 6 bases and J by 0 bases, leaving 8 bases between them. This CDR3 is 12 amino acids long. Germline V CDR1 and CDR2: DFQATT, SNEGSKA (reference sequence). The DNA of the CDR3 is TGCAGTGCAGCCGGGAACCAAGAGACCCAGTACTTC. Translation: CSAAGNQETQYF.

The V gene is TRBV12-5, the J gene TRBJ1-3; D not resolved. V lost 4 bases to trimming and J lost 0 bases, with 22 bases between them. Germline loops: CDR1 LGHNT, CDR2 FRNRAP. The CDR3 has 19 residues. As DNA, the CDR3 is TGTGCTAGTGGTTCCCCTGGTGGCAGACCCTCTCACTCTGGAAACACCATATATTTT. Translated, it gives CASGSPGGRPSHSGNTIYF.

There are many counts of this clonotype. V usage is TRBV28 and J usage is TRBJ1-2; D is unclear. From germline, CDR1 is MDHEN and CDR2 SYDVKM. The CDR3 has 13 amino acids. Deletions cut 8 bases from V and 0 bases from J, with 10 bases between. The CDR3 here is CASSRGSNYGYTF. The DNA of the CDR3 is TGTGCCAGCTCACGTGGCTCTAACTATGGCTACACCTTC.

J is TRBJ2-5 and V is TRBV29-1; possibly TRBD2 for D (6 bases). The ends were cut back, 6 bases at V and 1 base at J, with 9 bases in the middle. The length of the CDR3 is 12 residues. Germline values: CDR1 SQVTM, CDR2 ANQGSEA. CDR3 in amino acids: CSVGGFQETQYF. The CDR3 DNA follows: TGCAGCGTGGGAGGTTTCCAAGAGACCCAGTACTTC.

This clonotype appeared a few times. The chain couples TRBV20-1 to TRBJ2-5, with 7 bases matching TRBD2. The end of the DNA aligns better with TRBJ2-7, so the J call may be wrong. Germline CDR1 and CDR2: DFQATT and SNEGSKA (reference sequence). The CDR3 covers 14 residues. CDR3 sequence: CSASPPGGGYEQYF. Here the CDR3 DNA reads TGCAGTGCTAGTCCCCCCGGCGGGGGCTACGAGCAGTACTTC.

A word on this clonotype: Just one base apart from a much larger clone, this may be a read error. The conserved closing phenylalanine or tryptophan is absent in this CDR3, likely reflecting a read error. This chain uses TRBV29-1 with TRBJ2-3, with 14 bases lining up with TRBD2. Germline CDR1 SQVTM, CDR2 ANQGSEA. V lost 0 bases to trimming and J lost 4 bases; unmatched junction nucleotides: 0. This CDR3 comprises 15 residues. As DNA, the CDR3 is TGCAGCGTTGAAGAGGGACTAGCGGGAGCAGATACGCAGTATTTG. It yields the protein CSVEEGLAGADTQYL.

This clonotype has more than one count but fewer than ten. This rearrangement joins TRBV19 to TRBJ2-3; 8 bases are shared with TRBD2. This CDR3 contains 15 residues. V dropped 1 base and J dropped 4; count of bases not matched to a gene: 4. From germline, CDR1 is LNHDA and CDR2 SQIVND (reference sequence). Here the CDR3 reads CASSIVLAVPDTQYF. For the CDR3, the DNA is TGTGCCAGTAGTATAGTACTAGCGGTACCAGATACGCAGTATTTT.

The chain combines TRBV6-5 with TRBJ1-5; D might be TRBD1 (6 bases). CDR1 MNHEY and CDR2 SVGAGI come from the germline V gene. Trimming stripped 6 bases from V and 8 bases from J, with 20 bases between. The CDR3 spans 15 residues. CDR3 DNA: TGTGCCAGCAGAAGAACAGGGATCGAGGGCAAGCCCCAGCATTTT. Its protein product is CASRRTGIEGKPQHF.

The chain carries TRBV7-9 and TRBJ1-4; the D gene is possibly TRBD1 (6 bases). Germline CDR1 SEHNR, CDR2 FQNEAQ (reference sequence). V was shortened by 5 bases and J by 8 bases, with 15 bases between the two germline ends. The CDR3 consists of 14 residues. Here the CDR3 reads CASSPRGGVEKLFF. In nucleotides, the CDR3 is TGTGCCAGCAGCCCCCGCGGGGGCGTCGAAAAACTGTTTTTT.

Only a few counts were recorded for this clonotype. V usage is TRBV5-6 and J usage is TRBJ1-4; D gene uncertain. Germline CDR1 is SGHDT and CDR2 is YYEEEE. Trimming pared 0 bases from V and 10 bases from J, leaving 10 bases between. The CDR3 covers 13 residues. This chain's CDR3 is CASSLVTGGKLFF. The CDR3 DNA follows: TGTGCCAGCAGCTTGGTCACGGGTGGAAAACTGTTTTTT.

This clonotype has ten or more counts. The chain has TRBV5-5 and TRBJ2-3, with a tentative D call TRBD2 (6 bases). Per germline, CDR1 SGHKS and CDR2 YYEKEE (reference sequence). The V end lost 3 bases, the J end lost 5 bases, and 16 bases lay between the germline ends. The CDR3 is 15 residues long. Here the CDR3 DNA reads TGTGCCAGCAGCTCCACTAGCCTGGTGGGAGATACGCAGTATTTT. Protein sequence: CASSSTSLVGDTQYF.

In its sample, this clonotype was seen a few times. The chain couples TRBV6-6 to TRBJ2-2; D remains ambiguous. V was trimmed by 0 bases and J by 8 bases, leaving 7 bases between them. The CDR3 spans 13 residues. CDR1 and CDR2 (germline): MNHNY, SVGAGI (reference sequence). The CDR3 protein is CASSYSRAGELFF. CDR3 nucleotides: TGTGCCAGCAGTTACTCCCGCGCGGGGGAGCTGTTTTTT.

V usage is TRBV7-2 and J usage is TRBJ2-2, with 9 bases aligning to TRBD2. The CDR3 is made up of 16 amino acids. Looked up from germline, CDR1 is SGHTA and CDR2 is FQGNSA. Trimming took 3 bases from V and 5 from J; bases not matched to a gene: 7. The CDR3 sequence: CASSFQGLAGTGELFF. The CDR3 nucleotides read TGTGCCAGCAGCTTTCAGGGGCTAGCGGGAACCGGGGAGCTGTTTTTT.

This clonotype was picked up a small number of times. The CDR3 nucleotides are TGTGCCAGCTCTCTCACTAGCGGGATACTGGATGAGCAGTTCTTC. Translating it yields CASSLTSGILDEQFF. The chain combines TRBV7-3 with TRBJ2-1; 10 bases fit TRBD2. Germline V CDR1 and CDR2: SGHTA, FQGTGA. V lost 8 bases and J lost 8; bases outside the gene matches: 12. The CDR3 is made up of 15 amino acids.

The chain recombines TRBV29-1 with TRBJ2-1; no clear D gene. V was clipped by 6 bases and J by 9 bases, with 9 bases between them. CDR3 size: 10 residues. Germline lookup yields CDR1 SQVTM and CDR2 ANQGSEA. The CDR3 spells CSVRLGEQFF. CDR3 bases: TGCAGCGTACGCCTAGGTGAGCAGTTCTTC.

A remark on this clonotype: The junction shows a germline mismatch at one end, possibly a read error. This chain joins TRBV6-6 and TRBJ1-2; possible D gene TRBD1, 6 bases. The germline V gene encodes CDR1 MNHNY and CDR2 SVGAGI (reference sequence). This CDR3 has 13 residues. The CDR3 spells CASSPGTYYGYAF. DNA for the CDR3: TGTGCCAGCAGTCCGGGGACATACTATGGCTACGCCTTC.

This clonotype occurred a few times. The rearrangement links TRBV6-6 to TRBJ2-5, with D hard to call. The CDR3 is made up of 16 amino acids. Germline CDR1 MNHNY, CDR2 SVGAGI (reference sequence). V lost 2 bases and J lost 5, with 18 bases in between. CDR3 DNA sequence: TGTGCCAGCAGTTACCTTTCGGTGGCCTTAGGGGAGACCCAGTACTTC. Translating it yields CASSYLSVALGETQYF.

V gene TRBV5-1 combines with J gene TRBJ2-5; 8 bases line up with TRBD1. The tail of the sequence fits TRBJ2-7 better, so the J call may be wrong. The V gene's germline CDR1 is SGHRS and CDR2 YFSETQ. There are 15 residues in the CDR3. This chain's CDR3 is CASSMQTGALYEQYF. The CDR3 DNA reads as TGCGCCAGCAGCATGCAGACAGGGGCTCTCTACGAGCAGTACTTC.

CDR3 coding DNA: TGTGCCAGCAGTTTGGGGGGAACTAGCACAGATGTGCAGTATTTT. This translates into CASSLGGTSTDVQYF. V usage is TRBV12-3 or TRBV12-4 and J usage is TRBJ2-3; possible D gene TRBD2, 6 bases. Trimming removed 3 bases at V and 11 bases at J, with 21 bases between. CDR3 length: 15 residues.

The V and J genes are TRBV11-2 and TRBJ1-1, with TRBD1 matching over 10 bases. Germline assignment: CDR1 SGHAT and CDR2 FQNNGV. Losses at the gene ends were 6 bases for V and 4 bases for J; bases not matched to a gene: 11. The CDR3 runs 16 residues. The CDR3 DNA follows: TGTGCCAGCAGACAATACCGGGACAGGGGATTCACTGAAGCTTTCTTT. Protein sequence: CASRQYRDRGFTEAFF.

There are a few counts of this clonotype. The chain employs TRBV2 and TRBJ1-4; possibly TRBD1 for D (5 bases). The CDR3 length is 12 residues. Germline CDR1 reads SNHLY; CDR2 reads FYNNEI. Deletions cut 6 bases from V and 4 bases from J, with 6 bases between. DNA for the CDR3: TGTGCCAGCAGGACAGATAATGAAAAACTGTTTTTT. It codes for CASRTDNEKLFF.